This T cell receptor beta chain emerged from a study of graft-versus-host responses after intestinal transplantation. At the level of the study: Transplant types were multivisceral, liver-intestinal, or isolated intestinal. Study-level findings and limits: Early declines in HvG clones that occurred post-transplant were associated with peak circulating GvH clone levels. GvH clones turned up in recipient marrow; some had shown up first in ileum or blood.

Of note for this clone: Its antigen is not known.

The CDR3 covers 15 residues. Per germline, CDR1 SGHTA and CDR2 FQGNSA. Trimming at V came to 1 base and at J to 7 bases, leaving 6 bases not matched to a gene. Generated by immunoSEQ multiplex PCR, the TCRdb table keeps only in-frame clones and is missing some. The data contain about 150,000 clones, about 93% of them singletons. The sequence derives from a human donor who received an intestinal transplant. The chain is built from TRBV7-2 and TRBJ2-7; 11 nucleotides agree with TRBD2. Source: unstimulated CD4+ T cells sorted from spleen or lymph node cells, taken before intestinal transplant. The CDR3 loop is CASSLVGSGRGEQYF. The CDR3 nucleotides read TGTGCCAGCAGCTTAGTTGGTAGCGGGAGGGGAGAGCAGTACTTC.